Shown below are 7 T cell receptor beta chains from a single sample sequenced in a study of identical twins. TCRdb recomputed calls from the 5' RACE reads with MiXCR, one row per CDR3 protein. The table includes nearly 650,000 distinct CDR3 sequences, just over 7% detected once. These data were also filed under a second study, of yellow fever vaccine responses in identical twins.

The specimen was PBMCs. Receptor source: a woman aged 18-35 years in good health.

The table lists this clonotype with many counts. The chain combines TRBV10-3 with TRBJ2-1, with 7 bases identical to TRBD1. Germline CDR1 reads ENHRY; CDR2 reads SYGVKD. V was pared by 7 bases and J by 2 bases, with 5 bases of the junction left unmatched. This CDR3 has 14 amino acids. CDR3 sequence (DNA): TGTGCCATCAACAAAGACAGGGCCTACAATGAGCAGTTCTTC. Its protein product is CAINKDRAYNEQFF.

The chain is built from TRBV20-1 and TRBJ2-1; 13 bases match TRBD2. V was pared by 0 bases and J by 14 bases, with 10 bases of the junction left unmatched. The CDR3 sequence is 15 residues long. Germline V gene lookup returns CDR1 DFQATT and CDR2 SNEGSKA (reference sequence). The CDR3 bases are TGCAGTGCTAGAGATCCGGGACTAGCGGGGCGCGGGGAGTTCTTC. This encodes CSARDPGLAGRGEFF.

This clonotype was seen many times. The J gene is TRBJ2-2, the V gene TRBV20-1; no clear D. Germline V gene data show CDR1 as DFQATT and CDR2 as SNEGSKA (reference sequence). The CDR3 covers 15 residues. Trimming removed 1 base at V and 0 bases at J, with 9 bases between. In DNA form, the CDR3 reads TGCAGTGCTAGAGGGATGCTGGCGAACACCGGGGAGCTGTTTTTT. Translated, it gives CSARGMLANTGELFF.

The sample holds a few counts of this clonotype. The chain carries TRBV20-1 and TRBJ2-6; D unresolved. V dropped 6 bases and J dropped 0 bases, with 12 bases sitting between them. The CDR3 sequence is 15 residues long. CDR1 is DFQATT and CDR2 is SNEGSKA in the germline V gene (reference sequence). The CDR3 region has the DNA TGCAGTGCCCCCGAGCCTAACTCTGGGGCCAACGTCCTGACTTTC. Translated, it gives CSAPEPNSGANVLTF.

This clonotype showed up just a few times. The chain uses TRBV2 and TRBJ2-1, with unresolved D. V lost 6 bases, J lost 0 bases, and 12 bases lay in between. Germline lookup yields CDR1 SNHLY and CDR2 FYNNEI. This CDR3 has 15 residues. The CDR3 spells CASRWERSSYNEQFF. The CDR3 region has the DNA TGTGCCAGCAGGTGGGAAAGAAGCTCCTACAATGAGCAGTTCTTC. Looking up the rest from reference TRBV2 and TRBJ2-1 gives the full variable domain: EPEVTQTPSHQVTQMGQEVILRCVPISNHLYFYWYRQILGQKVEFLVSFYNNEISEKSEIFDDQFSVERPDGSNFTLKIRSTKLEDSAMYFCASRWERSSYNEQFFGPGTRLTVL.

The chain uses TRBV20-1 and TRBJ2-3; 10 bases agree with TRBD1. This CDR3 contains 17 residues. Losses at the gene ends were 2 bases for V and 0 bases for J; bases not matched to a gene: 8. The germline V gene has CDR1 DFQATT and CDR2 SNEGSKA (reference sequence). CDR3 nucleotide sequence: TGCAGTGCTAGACCCCCCTGGGGACAGGGGAGCACAGATACGCAGTATTTT. Protein sequence: CSARPPWGQGSTDTQYF.

The chain links TRBV7-9 to TRBJ2-5; no definite D call. V lost 1 base, J lost 4 bases, and 7 bases lay in between. Germline CDR1 reads SEHNR; CDR2 reads FQNEAQ (reference sequence). The CDR3 is 13 residues long. The CDR3: CASSLGLSETQYF. In nucleotides, the CDR3 is TGTGCCAGCAGCTTAGGGCTCTCAGAGACCCAGTACTTC.